This T cell receptor (beta chain) was captured in a study of CD8 T cells in Susac syndrome. Overall study results and limits: CD8+ clonal expansion in Susac peaked in TEMRA cells and active patients.

Reverse transcription of roughly 0.45 to 1 ug RNA was carried out with random hexamers. Across 54 Vbeta and 13 Jbeta, immunoSEQ multiplex PCR amplified TCR beta CDR3. TCRdb redid the calling of the immunoSEQ multiplex PCR reads with MiXCR, one entry per CDR3 protein. Among approximately 190,000 distinct CDR3 sequences listed, approximately 95% were seen once. Negative magnetic isolation gave CD8+ and CD4+ cells; FACS enriched CD8+ TEMRA. The CDR3 totals 15 residues. Germline V gives CDR1 KGHSH, CDR2 LQKENI. Between the trimmed V and J ends, which lost 2 bases and 2 bases, there was a span of 7 bases. Comment on this clonotype: Its target is not known.

This rearrangement joins TRBV18 to TRBJ2-6; the D gene is possibly TRBD1 (6 bases). Sequencing was carried out using CD8+ T cells from PBMCs. The clonotype was recovered from a human donor with Susac syndrome. The CDR3 protein is CASSPGDTGANVLTF. CDR3 nucleotides: TGTGCCAGCTCACCAGGGGACACTGGGGCCAACGTCCTGACTTTC.